The source of this TCR beta chain is a study of graft-versus-host responses after intestinal transplantation. Overall study context: Among the recipients, all got anti-thymocyte globulin induction and then tacrolimus and steroids for 3 to 4 years.

Method: immunoSEQ multiplex PCR; TCRdb's copy keeps in-frame clones and lacks some. The sample has about 120,000 clones, 85% to 95% seen once; the top ten hold around 3%. Notes on this clone: Its matching antigen is unknown.

The TCR sequence derives from a human donor who received an intestinal transplant. Sequenced here: unstimulated CD8+ T cells sorted from spleen or lymph node cells, sampled before intestinal transplant.

CDR3 bases: TGTGCCAGTAGTATTGGGCCCGACAGCTCCTACGAGCAGTACTTC. Translated: CASSIGPDSSYEQYF. The chain couples TRBV19 to TRBJ2-5, with a possible D match to TRBD1 (5 bases). The assigned J gene may be wrong: the sequence end matches TRBJ2-7 better. The germline V gene has CDR1 LNHDA and CDR2 SQIVND (reference sequence). The CDR3 is made up of 15 amino acids.